This T cell receptor (beta chain) derives from a study of CD8 T cells in ankylosing spondylitis. The V end was cut by 3 bases, the J end by 3 bases, with 15 bases between. Germline assignment: CDR1 SGHTA and CDR2 FQGNSA. The length of the CDR3 is 15 residues. In this sample, this clonotype turned up a few times. The antigen is undetermined. Researchers built TCR beta libraries using quantitative 5'-RACE with molecular barcodes. TCRdb itself ran the 5' RACE reads through MiXCR, one entry per CDR3 protein. The sample has approximately 220,000 distinct CDR3 sequences, roughly 10% seen once. Overall study results and limits: Past research had described some motif variants in reactive arthritis synovial fluid and blood.

The chain uses TRBV7-2 and TRBJ2-7; D not certain. The sequencing sample was made of blood, either unsorted or a sorted T cell fraction (not recorded which). The TCR sequence derives from a male donor with ankylosing spondylitis or in good health (not recorded which). The CDR3 nucleotides are TGTGCCAGCAGCTTTTCCAGACAAGCTAACTACGAGCAGTACTTC. Its translation is CASSFSRQANYEQYF.